Listed below are T cell receptor beta chains from one sample, sequenced in a study of blood T cell repertoires in COVID-19. Assay used: immunoSEQ multiplex PCR; TCRdb lists only in-frame clones, some missing. The sample has about 52,000 clones, around 81% seen once. Sequencing was performed on peripheral blood. Every receptor here comes from a man in his 70s with active COVID-19. The CDR3 runs from the conserved cysteine through the conserved F or W. D genes are given only for firm matches. Clone sizes are given selectively: once, few, many, or a class where the clone is expanded.

clone_size,d_call,j_call,v_call,cdr3_aa,cdr3_nt
NA,NA,TRBJ2-5,TRBV12-5,CASGYLETQYF,TGTGCTAGTGGATATTTGGAGACCCAGTACTTC
NA,NA,TRBJ1-1,TRBV10-3,CAIMVPGDTEAFF,TGTGCCATCATGGTGCCGGGGGACACTGAAGCTTTCTTT
NA,NA,TRBJ2-1,TRBV10-3,CAISDPTGRNNEQFF,TGTGCCATCAGTGACCCGACGGGTAGGAACAATGAGCAGTTCTTC
NA,NA,TRBJ1-2,TRBV2,CASGGENYGYTF,TGTGCCAGCGGAGGTGAAAACTATGGCTACACCTTC
once,NA,TRBJ1-2,TRBV29-1,CSVKTLGGYGYTF,TGCAGCGTTAAGACATTGGGTGGCTATGGCTACACCTTC
NA,NA,TRBJ2-5,TRBV7-9,CASSFDMSETQYF,TGTGCCAGCAGCTTTGACATGTCAGAGACCCAGTACTTC
NA,TRBD1,TRBJ1-4,TRBV30,CACLTGEDEKLFF,TGTGCCTGCCTGACAGGGGAGGATGAAAAACTGTTTTTT
NA,NA,TRBJ1-5,TRBV10-2,CASSGTGNHRNQPQHF,TGCGCCAGCAGTGGAACAGGGAACCACCGGAATCAGCCCCAGCATTTT
NA,NA,TRBJ2-2,TRBV9,CASSVIGGVNTGELFF,TGTGCCAGCAGCGTTATAGGCGGGGTGAACACCGGGGAGCTGTTTTTT
NA,NA,TRBJ2-1,TRBV27,CATRQDSYNEQFF,TGTGCCACCCGACAGGACTCCTACAATGAGCAGTTCTTC
NA,NA,TRBJ2-2,TRBV2,CASRLAVRTGELFF,TGTGCCAGCAGGTTGGCGGTTCGCACCGGGGAGCTGTTTTTT
NA,NA,TRBJ1-1,TRBV9,CASSEGLGTEAFF,TGTGCCAGCAGCGAGGGGTTAGGGACTGAAGCTTTCTTT
NA,NA,TRBJ1-1,TRBV18,CASSPERNTETFF,TGTGCCAGCTCACCTGAGAGGAACACTGAAACTTTCTTT
NA,TRBD1,TRBJ1-2,TRBV18,CASSPQTGANYGYTF,TGTGCCAGCTCACCGCAGACAGGGGCTAACTATGGCTACACCTTC
NA,NA,TRBJ1-5,TRBV27,CASSLRQRTDSNQPQHF,TGTGCCAGCAGTTTACGACAGAGGACGGATAGCAATCAGCCCCAGCATTTT
NA,NA,TRBJ1-1,TRBV4-3,CASSQDDSDTEAFF,TGCGCCAGCAGCCAAGATGACAGCGACACTGAAGCTTTCTTT
NA,NA,TRBJ2-7,TRBV3-1/TRBV3-2,CASSQDWGSYEQYF,TGTGCCAGCAGCCAAGATTGGGGCAGCTACGAGCAGTACTTC
few,NA,TRBJ2-3,TRBV7-9,CASSLVPGGTDTQYF,TGTGCCAGCAGCTTAGTTCCAGGGGGCACAGATACGCAGTATTTT
NA,TRBD1,TRBJ1-2,TRBV4-3,CASSQPGQGFYGYTF,TGCGCCAGCAGCCAGCCGGGACAGGGGTTTTATGGCTACACCTTC
NA,TRBD2,TRBJ2-1,TRBV27,CASSLDGGDNEQFF,TGTGCCAGCAGTTTAGACGGGGGGGACAATGAGCAGTTCTTC
NA,TRBD2,TRBJ2-1,TRBV9,CASSVVAGGNNEQFF,TGTGCCAGCAGCGTAGTTGCGGGGGGGAACAATGAGCAGTTCTTC
NA,NA,TRBJ2-7,TRBV5-5,CASSPQGHEQYF,TGTGCCAGCAGCCCACAGGGTCACGAGCAGTACTTC
NA,NA,TRBJ2-5,TRBV19,CASSLGTPQETQYF,TGTGCCAGTAGTCTCGGGACACCACAAGAGACCCAGTACTTC
NA,TRBD2,TRBJ2-3,TRBV3-1/TRBV3-2,CASSRGLAGGSTDTQYF,TGTGCCAGCAGCCGAGGACTAGCGGGGGGGAGCACAGATACGCAGTATTTT
NA,NA,TRBJ2-7,TRBV5-6,CASSLAGFSYEQYF,TGTGCCAGCAGCTTGGCGGGGTTCTCCTACGAGCAGTACTTC
NA,NA,TRBJ2-1,TRBV10-1,CASSRCAGFYNEQFF,TGCGCCAGCTCGAGGTGCGCGGGGTTCTACAATGAGCAGTTCTTC
few,NA,TRBJ1-3,TRBV6-5,CASSTPGTGNTIYF,TGTGCCAGCAGTACCCCAGGGACTGGAAACACCATATATTTT
NA,TRBD1,TRBJ1-2,TRBV2,CASSDRGVGYTF,TGTGCCAGCAGCGACAGGGGCGTCGGCTACACCTTC
NA,NA,TRBJ1-2,TRBV6-5,CASRPGTIYGYTF,TGTGCCAGCAGACCCGGGACAATCTATGGCTACACCTTC
NA,NA,TRBJ2-6,TRBV7-2,CASSWTVPTISGANVLTF,TGTGCCAGCAGCTGGACAGTACCAACGATCTCTGGGGCCAACGTCCTGACTTTC
NA,TRBD1,TRBJ1-5,TRBV10-3,CATMLGGTGGGQPQHF,TGTGCCACCATGCTGGGTGGGACAGGGGGTGGCCAGCCCCAGCATTTT
NA,TRBD1,TRBJ2-1,TRBV27,CASSFWDSQNEQFF,TGTGCCAGCAGTTTTTGGGACAGTCAAAATGAGCAGTTCTTC
few,NA,TRBJ2-3,TRBV7-2,CATAPQRGANWDTQYF,TGTGCCACCGCGCCTCAACGGGGGGCTAACTGGGATACGCAGTATTTT
once,NA,TRBJ1-2,TRBV2,CASSPSEAMHYGYTF,TGTGCCAGCAGTCCTTCCGAGGCCATGCACTATGGCTACACCTTC
NA,NA,TRBJ2-7,TRBV2,CASSESQNEQYF,TGTGCCAGCAGTGAATCCCAAAACGAGCAGTACTTC
NA,TRBD2,TRBJ2-1,TRBV9,CASSMIQTSGPYNEQFF,TGTGCCAGCAGCATGATACAGACTAGCGGGCCCTACAATGAGCAGTTCTTC
NA,TRBD2,TRBJ2-7,TRBV5-1,CASSSQAAGGAGRYEQYF,TGCGCCAGCAGCTCCCAAGCCGCCGGAGGAGCGGGGCGATACGAGCAGTACTTC
NA,NA,TRBJ2-5,TRBV12-3/TRBV12-4,CASSSYYQETQYF,TGTGCCAGCAGTTCCTATTACCAAGAGACCCAGTACTTC
NA,TRBD1,TRBJ2-3,TRBV7-9,CASSPRQGVDTQYF,TGTGCCAGCAGCCCTCGACAGGGGGTAGATACGCAGTATTTT
NA,TRBD2,TRBJ2-7,TRBV7-2,CASSKIAGSSYEQYF,TGTGCCAGCAGCAAAATAGCGGGGAGTTCCTACGAGCAGTACTTC
NA,NA,TRBJ2-7,TRBV19,CASSIPGQASYEQYF,TGTGCCAGTAGTATTCCAGGGCAGGCCTCCTACGAGCAGTACTTC
NA,TRBD1,TRBJ2-2,TRBV6-5,CASSYGTGRTGELFF,TGTGCCAGCAGTTACGGGACAGGGCGGACCGGGGAGCTGTTTTTT
NA,NA,TRBJ2-1,TRBV20-1,CSASYTRSSYNEQFF,TGCAGTGCTAGTTATACACGCAGCTCCTACAATGAGCAGTTCTTC
few,TRBD2,TRBJ2-7,TRBV7-9,CASSRRGSGGQSSYEQYF,TGTGCCAGCAGCCGACGGGGTAGCGGGGGCCAAAGCTCCTACGAGCAGTACTTC
few,NA,TRBJ1-1,TRBV6-1,CASSEALRSFF,TGTGCCAGCAGTGAAGCTCTACGTTCTTTCTTT
NA,TRBD2,TRBJ2-2,TRBV7-7,CASSATGGGANGELFF,TGTGCTAGCAGCGCTACGGGCGGGGGGGCTAACGGGGAGCTGTTTTTT
once,NA,TRBJ1-6,TRBV3-1/TRBV3-2,CASSQDYQNGGRYNSPLHF,TGTGCCAGCAGCCAAGATTACCAAAATGGTGGCCGTTATAATTCACCCCTCCACTTT
NA,TRBD1,TRBJ2-5,TRBV6-6,CASTPGQGEETQYF,TGTGCCAGCACCCCGGGACAGGGTGAAGAGACCCAGTACTTC
once,TRBD1,TRBJ1-2,TRBV19,CASSPGTGVYGYTF,TGTGCCAGTAGTCCAGGGACAGGAGTCTATGGCTACACCTTC
NA,NA,TRBJ1-1,TRBV15,CATSRDGTGAFF,TGTGCCACCAGCAGAGATGGGACTGGGGCTTTCTTT
few,TRBD1,TRBJ2-5,TRBV6-5,CASSSQGDGETQYF,TGTGCCAGCAGTTCCCAGGGGGATGGCGAGACCCAGTACTTC
NA,NA,TRBJ1-2,TRBV11-2,CASSFSAGDYGYTF,TGTGCCAGCAGCTTCTCGGCAGGGGACTATGGCTACACCTTC
NA,NA,TRBJ1-1,TRBV19,CASSPGVSTEAFF,TGTGCCAGTAGTCCAGGGGTTAGCACTGAAGCTTTCTTT
few,NA,TRBJ1-6,TRBV5-1,CASSSGNSPLHF,TGCGCCAGCAGCTCAGGAAATTCACCCCTCCACTTT
NA,TRBD1,TRBJ2-1,TRBV7-2,CASRITGTGGWSEQFF,TGTGCCAGCAGAATTACCGGGACAGGGGGCTGGAGTGAGCAGTTCTTC
NA,TRBD1,TRBJ1-2,TRBV6-4,CASSSGTGGFGYTF,TGTGCCAGCAGTTCCGGGACAGGGGGCTTTGGCTACACCTTC
NA,NA,TRBJ2-5,TRBV5-1,CASSSGETQYF,TGCGCCAGCAGCTCCGGGGAGACCCAGTACTTC
NA,TRBD2,TRBJ2-2,TRBV19,CASSIRLAGFANTGELFF,TGTGCCAGTAGTATCCGATTAGCGGGGTTCGCGAACACCGGGGAGCTGTTTTTT
NA,NA,TRBJ2-7,TRBV7-2,CASSSRGDPGYEQYF,TGTGCCAGCAGCTCACGCGGGGACCCAGGCTACGAGCAGTACTTC
NA,NA,TRBJ2-3,TRBV30,CAWRYWAQAQYF,TGTGCCTGGAGGTATTGGGCACAGGCGCAGTATTTT